Detailed here is one TCR beta chain. Per the germline V gene, CDR1 is KGHSH and CDR2 is LQKENI. V was clipped by 3 bases and J by 6 bases, with 11 bases between them. There are 13 residues in the CDR3. The data originate from a study of blood T cell repertoires in COVID-19. Study at large: Acute and convalescent COVID-19 specimens originated in the United States, Italy and Spain. Sources were T cells, B-cell-depleted T cells, or PBMCs; the material itself was cDNA or gDNA.

Original processing notes: Scientists estimated how many nucleated cells there were by amplifying reference gene primers. Measured with immunoSEQ multiplex PCR; TCRdb has only the in-frame clones, and not every one. V and J calls plus clone size are reproduced from that table; the DNA served to infer D and trimming. The data contain about 45,000 clones, roughly 90% of them singletons. This sequence originates from a human donor in a cohort sampled during active COVID-19. V is TRBV18 and J is TRBJ1-1, with unresolved D. The sequenced sample was peripheral blood. The CDR3 sequence: CASSPGGYPEAFF. The CDR3 DNA is TGTGCCAGCTCACCTGGAGGGTACCCTGAAGCTTTCTTT.